This T cell receptor beta chain was obtained from a study of blood T cell repertoires in COVID-19. Study information: Researchers got acute and convalescent COVID-19 samples from the United States, Italy and Spain.

This clone came up a few times. TCRdb's table, derived via immunoSEQ multiplex PCR, lists solely in-frame clones and lacks some. Of 39,000 or so clones in the sample, 80% to 90% were seen once. V lost 3 bases and J lost 6, with 15 bases in between. This CDR3 is 14 amino acids long. Germline loops: CDR1 LGHDT, CDR2 YNNKEL (reference sequence). The source material was peripheral blood. This rearrangement joins TRBV3-1 (or the pseudogene TRBV3-2) to TRBJ2-7; D is uncertain. The receptor was isolated from a man in his sixties in a cohort sampled during active COVID-19. The CDR3 coding sequence is TGTGCCAGCAGCCATCAACAGCTCGGCTTCGAGCAGTACTTC. Residues: CASSHQQLGFEQYF.